These 13 T cell receptor beta chains originate from one sample sequenced in a study of regulatory T cells in long-lasting Graves disease. Arm-PCR with iRepertoire HTBI primers amplified the CDR3 regions for these TCR beta libraries. TCRdb re-called the multiplex PCR reads through MiXCR, storing one row per CDR3 protein. Here the sample spans some 500,000 distinct CDR3 sequences, roughly 14% being singletons. Documented time point: newly diagnosed GD, antithyroid drugs for less than 3 months. Following extraction of RNA from PBMCs, that RNA was used to make the TCR library. The sample also formed part of further work on T cells in Graves' hyperthyroidism and ophthalmopathy.

This sample comprised peripheral blood mononuclear cells (PBMCs), obtained at new diagnosis, from a patient treated with antithyroid drugs. The receptors stem from a man aged 30 to 39 with Graves disease.

Many counts were recorded for this clonotype. The CDR3 is CSALRGAGRNEQFF. CDR3 DNA: TGCAGTGCTCTGCGGGGGGCGGGTCGCAATGAGCAGTTCTTC. This chain connects TRBV20-1 to TRBJ2-1; 8 positions agree with TRBD2. V shed 5 bases, J shed 6 bases, and the junction held 9 bases outside the gene matches. The CDR3 runs to 14 residues. In germline, CDR1 is DFQATT, CDR2 SNEGSKA (reference sequence).

This clonotype occurred a few times. The rearrangement uses TRBV29-1 and TRBJ2-6; the D gene could be TRBD1 or TRBD2 (7 bases each). The length of the CDR3 is 16 residues. V gave up 6 bases and J gave up 0 bases, with 15 bases separating them. Germline CDR1 reads SQVTM; CDR2 reads ANQGSEA. The CDR3 region has the DNA TGCAGCGTGACCAGGGGGGGAAGCTCTGGGGCCAACGTCCTGACTTTC. Encoded protein: CSVTRGGSSGANVLTF.

The genes are TRBV20-1 and TRBJ1-1; 7 nucleotides line up with TRBD1. CDR1 and CDR2 (germline): DFQATT, SNEGSKA (reference sequence). This CDR3 has 13 residues. V lost 1 base to trimming and J lost 8 bases; unmatched junction nucleotides: 7. DNA of the CDR3: TGCAGTGCTAGAGGGGAGGGGGCTACAGAAGCTTTCTTT. Translating it yields CSARGEGATEAFF.

This clonotype was observed many times. This chain connects TRBV9 to TRBJ1-2, with TRBD1 matching over 9 bases. The CDR3 extends over 14 amino acids. The V gene's germline CDR1 is SGDLS and CDR2 YYNGEE. V lost 0 bases to trimming and J lost 7 bases; unmatched junction nucleotides: 4. The CDR3 spells CASSVETGGSGYTF. In DNA form, the CDR3 reads TGTGCCAGCAGCGTAGAGACAGGGGGTAGTGGCTACACCTTC. The full variable domain, completed using reference TRBV9 and TRBJ1-2, is DSGVTQTPKHLITATGQRVTLRCSPRSGDLSVYWYQQSLDQGLQFLIQYYNGEERAKGNILERFSAQQFPDLHSELNLSSLELGDSALYFCASSVETGGSGYTFGSGTRLTVV.

This chain uses TRBV20-1 with TRBJ1-6; tentatively, D is TRBD1 (5 bases). The germline CDR1 and CDR2 sequences are DFQATT and SNEGSKA (reference sequence). The CDR3 has 14 residues. The V end lost 6 bases, the J end lost 6 bases, and 15 bases lay between the germline ends. CDR3 sequence (DNA): TGCAGTGCCGAACCCAGGGCGAGTAATTCACCCCTCCACTTT. The encoded protein is CSAEPRASNSPLHF.

This clonotype was recorded at least ten times. The chain joins TRBV6-2 or TRBV6-3 to TRBJ2-7; the match to TRBD2 covers 10 bases. V lost 0 bases to trimming and J lost 5 bases; unmatched junction nucleotides: 7. Per germline, CDR1 MNHEY and CDR2 SVGEGT. This CDR3 region has 16 residues. CDR3 protein: CASSYSPSGSTDEQYF. DNA of the CDR3: TGTGCCAGCAGTTACTCACCTAGCGGGAGTACCGACGAGCAGTACTTC.

This clonotype came up a few times. A much larger clone differs from this one at a single base, so this may be a read error. In DNA form, the CDR3 reads TGCAGTGCTTGGATGTACACTGAAGCTTTCTTT. Protein: CSAWMYTEAFF. The V gene is TRBV20-1, the J gene TRBJ1-1; no firm D call. Germline V gene sequence: CDR1 DFQATT, CDR2 SNEGSKA (reference sequence). Trimming cost V 5 bases and J 3 bases, with 7 bases left between them. There are 11 residues in the CDR3.

The chain joins TRBV10-3 to TRBJ2-5; D remains unclear. The V end was cut by 3 bases, the J end by 4 bases, with 6 bases between. The CDR3 is 12 residues long. From germline, CDR1 is ENHRY and CDR2 SYGVKD. The chain's CDR3 is CAISENRETQYF. The CDR3, as DNA: TGTGCCATCAGTGAAAACAGAGAGACCCAGTACTTC.

This clonotype appeared many times. This rearrangement joins TRBV20-1 to TRBJ2-3; maybe TRBD2 (5 bases). The CDR3 spans 15 residues. With 4 bases removed from V and 0 bases from J, the gap between germline ends came to 14 bases. CDR1 and CDR2 from the germline V gene are DFQATT and SNEGSKA (reference sequence). The CDR3 loop reads CSAKGATYSTDTQYF. The CDR3 coding sequence is TGCAGTGCTAAGGGAGCCACCTATAGCACAGATACGCAGTATTTT.

The chain has TRBV20-1 and TRBJ1-5, with D unresolved. The CDR3 spans 14 residues. Germline CDR1 and CDR2: DFQATT and SNEGSKA (reference sequence). With 6 bases removed from V and 3 bases from J, the gap between germline ends came to 15 bases. Written as DNA, the CDR3 is TGCAGTGCCACCAATGGGATGGACAATCAGCCCCAGCATTTT. Protein product: CSATNGMDNQPQHF.

The chain couples TRBV7-3 to TRBJ2-3; 8 bases agree with TRBD2. Per germline, CDR1 SGHTA and CDR2 FQGTGA. V was pared by 4 bases and J by 9 bases, with 3 bases of the junction left unmatched. This CDR3 comprises 12 residues. CDR3 amino acids: CASSYGGGTQYF. In DNA form, the CDR3 reads TGTGCCAGCAGCTACGGGGGGGGCACGCAGTATTTT.

This clonotype has a count of ten or more. The chain employs TRBV6-1 and TRBJ2-7, with 7 bases identical to TRBD2. The V and J ends lost 5 bases and 4 bases, in that order; junction bases with no gene match: 8. In germline, CDR1 is MNHNS, CDR2 SASEGT. This CDR3 has 14 amino acids. The CDR3 region has the DNA TGTGCCAGCAGTAAGAGAGCGGGATCGTACGAGCAGTACTTC. Protein product: CASSKRAGSYEQYF.

This clonotype was observed a few times. The chain has TRBV10-1 and TRBJ1-5; D is perhaps TRBD1 (5 bases). The V gene lost 2 bases and the J gene lost 6 bases, with 11 bases spanning the gap. Germline V lookup: CDR1 WNHNN, CDR2 SYGVQD (reference sequence). The CDR3 extends over 14 amino acids. The CDR3 reads CASSERRGSQPQHF. The CDR3 region has the DNA TGCGCCAGCAGTGAGCGGAGGGGTAGTCAGCCCCAGCATTTT.